This entry lists 15 T cell receptor beta chains sequenced from one sample in a study of beta chain features in type 1 diabetes. Expressed TCRB transcripts were sequenced because the entire RNA isolate underwent reverse transcription. Generated by immunoSEQ multiplex PCR, the TCRdb table keeps only in-frame clones and is missing some. Of 40,000 or so clones listed, around 50% are singletons. Input material: Tregs from blood. The receptors originated from a woman aged 18-29 years in good health.

The chain combines TRBV7-9 with TRBJ1-2; D is unclear. This CDR3 comprises 13 residues. Trimming took off 5 bases at V and 2 bases at J, with 9 bases between the two ends. CDR1 is SEHNR and CDR2 is FQNEAQ in the germline V gene (reference sequence). The CDR3 DNA is TGTGCCAGCAGCGCCTATGAAAACTATGGCTACACCTTC. The encoded protein is CASSAYENYGYTF. The full variable domain, with the rest looked up from reference TRBV7-9 and TRBJ1-2, is DTGVSQNPRHKITKRGQNVTFRCDPISEHNRLYWYRQTLGQGPEFLTYFQNEAQLEKSRLLSDRFSAERPKGSFSTLEIQRTEQGDSAMYLCASSAYENYGYTFGSGTRLTVV.

In this sample, this clone turned up a few times. This rearrangement joins TRBV28 to TRBJ2-5, with D maybe TRBD1 (6 bases). The J call may be wrong; the DNA end is better matched by TRBJ2-7. This CDR3 spans 15 amino acids. CDR1 and CDR2 (germline): MDHEN, SYDVKM. CDR3 nucleotide sequence: TGTGCCAGCAGCCCAGCACAGGGTAAAGTATACGAGCAGTACTTC. Residues: CASSPAQGKVYEQYF.

A few counts support this clone. The chain employs TRBV27 and TRBJ2-1; a possible D gene is TRBD2 (5 bases). This CDR3 is 15 amino acids long. Germline V gene data show CDR1 as MNHEY and CDR2 as SMNVEV (reference sequence). The V end was cut by 5 bases, the J end by 3 bases, with 14 bases between. The CDR3 sequence: CASSLASPSYNEQFF. As DNA, the CDR3 is TGTGCCAGCAGTCTAGCCTCACCAAGCTACAATGAGCAGTTCTTC.

This clone was detected only a few times. CDR3 in amino acids: CAWSVRGSLYEQYF. CDR3 nucleotide sequence: TGTGCCTGGAGTGTAAGAGGGAGCCTCTACGAGCAGTACTTC. The chain combines TRBV30 with TRBJ2-7, with D perhaps TRBD2 (5 bases). The CDR3 runs to 14 residues. The ends were cut back, 0 bases at V and 3 bases at J, with 12 bases in the middle. Germline V CDR1 and CDR2: GTSNPN, SVGIG (reference sequence).

The chain couples TRBV28 to TRBJ1-1, with 11 bases aligning to TRBD1. J was trimmed by 5 bases and V by 8 bases; bases with no gene match: 1. CDR1 and CDR2 (germline): MDHEN, SYDVKM. CDR3 length: 12 residues. The chain's CDR3 is CASGTGGTEAFF. The DNA for the CDR3 is TGTGCCAGCGGGACAGGGGGGACTGAAGCTTTCTTT.

The gene calls are TRBV6-1 and TRBJ1-2; TRBD1 might be the D (6 bases). V lost 7 bases, J lost 0 bases, and 12 bases lay in between. The CDR3 covers 14 residues. Germline CDR1 MNHNS, CDR2 SASEGT. Written as DNA, the CDR3 is TGTGCCAGCATGACAGGCCCAGCTAACTATGGCTACACCTTC. Protein: CASMTGPANYGYTF.

The chain combines TRBV5-1 with TRBJ2-5, with 7 positions matching TRBD1. J was trimmed by 5 bases and V by 4 bases; bases with no gene match: 5. CDR1 SGHRS and CDR2 YFSETQ come from the germline V gene. This CDR3 is built from 13 residues. CDR3 coding DNA: TGCGCCAGCAGCAGACAGGGTCGGGAGACCCAGTACTTC. Its protein product is CASSRQGRETQYF.

The sample holds a few counts of this clone. J is TRBJ2-3 and V is TRBV7-2, with 8 bases that match TRBD1. V was clipped by 1 base and J by 7 bases; unmatched bases: 10. Looked up from germline, CDR1 is SGHTA and CDR2 is FQGNSA. CDR3 length equals 16 residues. The CDR3 DNA sequence: TGTGCCAGCAGCTTAGGCGGCACAGGGGGTATGAATACGCAGTATTTT. Amino acids: CASSLGGTGGMNTQYF.

The chain carries TRBV7-9 and TRBJ2-1; TRBD2 might be the D (6 bases). Trimming removed 3 bases at V and 6 bases at J, with 12 bases between. The CDR3 length is 14 residues. Germline V CDR1 and CDR2: SEHNR, FQNEAQ (reference sequence). The CDR3 DNA sequence: TGTGCCAGCAGCTTGAGTGGGACTCGCAATGAGCAGTTCTTC. As protein: CASSLSGTRNEQFF.

This clone showed up just a few times. The chain recombines TRBV4-3 with TRBJ1-2; D remains unclear. The CDR3 has 14 residues. Per germline, CDR1 LGHNA and CDR2 YSLEER. Trimming cost V 3 bases and J 6 bases, with 14 bases left between them. CDR3 in amino acids: CASSQRRGDDGYTF. As DNA, the CDR3 is TGCGCCAGCAGCCAGCGCCGGGGTGATGATGGCTACACCTTC.

The V and J genes are TRBV21-1 and TRBJ2-6; the table's D call TRBD2 went unverified against the DNA. TRBV21-1 corresponds to a pseudogene. This CDR3 spans 19 amino acids. CDR3 bases: TGTGCCAGCAGCAAAGCGCGGGGACGTACTAACTCTGGGGCCAACGTCCTGACTTTC. Residues: CASSKARGRTNSGANVLTF.

V gene TRBV28 combines with J gene TRBJ1-6; TRBD1 might be the D (6 bases). Germline V CDR1 and CDR2: MDHEN, SYDVKM. CDR3 length: 15 residues. Deletions cut 8 bases from V and 7 bases from J, with 18 bases between. The CDR3 sequence is CASRPSDRVNSPLHF. The CDR3, as DNA: TGTGCCAGCCGGCCCTCGGACAGAGTAAATTCACCCCTCCACTTT.

In its sample, this clone was seen a few times. This chain joins TRBV10-3 and TRBJ2-2, with a possible D match to TRBD2 (6 bases). Per the germline V gene, CDR1 is ENHRY and CDR2 is SYGVKD. Trimming removed 6 bases from V and 4 bases from J, with 12 bases in between. The CDR3 loop spans 14 amino acids. CDR3 sequence: CAIRGGPGTGELFF. CDR3 nucleotide sequence: TGTGCCATCAGAGGAGGGCCCGGCACCGGGGAGCTGTTTTTT.

The table lists this clone with a few counts. The chain employs TRBV29-1 and TRBJ2-1; 14 bases are shared with TRBD2. This CDR3 is built from 15 residues. Germline trimming cut 8 bases from V and 6 bases from J; bases unmatched to any gene: 9. Germline CDR1 and CDR2: SQVTM and ANQGSEA. The DNA for the CDR3 is TGCAGCCTCAAAAGGGGGACTAGCGGGAGCAATGAGCAGTTCTTC. It codes for CSLKRGTSGSNEQFF.

The V call is TRBV4-1, the J call TRBJ2-7; TRBD2 matches at 7 bases. There are 16 residues in the CDR3. Per germline, CDR1 MGHRA and CDR2 YSYEKL. Losses at the gene ends were 0 bases for V and 3 bases for J; bases not matched to a gene: 8. Here the CDR3 DNA reads TGCGCCAGCAGCCAAGAAGCCGGCGGGAGTCTCTACGAGCAGTACTTC. Translated: CASSQEAGGSLYEQYF.